The source of this TCR beta chain is a study of T cell changes during pregnancy in multiple sclerosis. The table came from immunoSEQ multiplex PCR; TCRdb's copy has only in-frame clones and leaves some out. The sample contains tens of thousands of clones, about 90% of which appear only once. Germline V gene data show CDR1 as MDHEN and CDR2 as SYDVKM. CDR3 length: 16 amino acids. Unmatched junction bases numbered 15, after V lost 7 bases and J lost 5 bases. The chain links TRBV28 to TRBJ2-7, with 9 bases that match TRBD1. The sequenced sample was PBMCs, obtained in the first trimester of pregnancy. This receptor was taken from a female donor in good health, serving as a control in a pregnancy study. Some clones in this sample may be carry-over from other donors' samples. The CDR3 sequence: CASTTFPGQGVHEQYF. The CDR3 bases are TGTGCCAGCACCACTTTCCCGGGACAGGGCGTCCACGAGCAGTACTTC. Full variable domain (remainder filled in from reference TRBV28 and TRBJ2-7): DVKVTQSSRYLVKRTGEKVFLECVQDMDHENMFWYRQDPGLGLRLIYFSYDVKMKEKGDIPEGYSVSREKKERFSLILESASTNQTSMYLCASTTFPGQGVHEQYFGPGTRLTVT.